Sequencing of this T cell receptor (beta chain) was carried out in a study of blood T cells in healthy people across ages. This clonotype was counted only a few times. As yet, its antigen is unknown. Germline CDR1 reads SGHDT; CDR2 reads YYEEEE. V gave up 2 bases and J gave up 2 bases; unmatched junction bases: 8. The length of the CDR3 is 17 residues. The use of a sample-barcoded 5' primer and a J-beta primer mix characterized a second PCR of about 7 to 12 cycles. At least 2.5 million CDR3-containing paired-end reads were obtained per sample. MiXCR, run by TCRdb on the 5' RACE reads, gives a single entry per CDR3 protein. The table records about 1.8 million distinct CDR3 sequences, roughly 49% of them present only once. The study's findings and limits: When set beside aged donors, long-lived donors presented more naive CD4+ cells and higher diversity. It was held that diversity estimates obtained from one million T cells represented underestimates. With age, beta diversity per million T cells declined roughly linearly, significantly by 30 to 40.

This chain links TRBV5-6 with TRBJ2-3; 10 bases align to TRBD2. This TCR derives from a woman aged 40 to 55 in good health. Sequenced: blood. Written as DNA, the CDR3 is TGTGCCAGCAGCTTCAAAATAGCGGGGGGTCCCACAGATACGCAGTATTTT. Translated: CASSFKIAGGPTDTQYF. The whole variable domain, remainder taken from reference TRBV5-6 and TRBJ2-3, is DAGVTQSPTHLIKTRGQQVTLRCSPKSGHDTVSWYQQALGQGPQFIFQYYEEEERQRGNFPDRFSGHQFPNYSSELNVNALLLGDSALYLCASSFKIAGGPTDTQYFGPGTRLTVL.